Shown below are 6 T cell receptor beta chains from a single sample sequenced in a study of cytomegalovirus exposure and HLA in healthy donors. This table comes from immunoSEQ multiplex PCR, and its TCRdb copy is limited to in-frame clones, with some not included. The table includes tens of thousands of clones, approximately 91% detected once. The sequenced sample was PBMCs. The receptors here all came from a man aged 25 to 45 in good health and CMV-seronegative.

The chain joins TRBV5-1 to TRBJ2-7, with TRBD1 matching 10 bases. This CDR3 has 15 residues. Per the germline V gene, CDR1 is SGHRS and CDR2 is YFSETQ. Trimming removed 4 bases from V and 2 bases from J; junction bases left unmatched: 6. The DNA for the CDR3 is TGCGCCAGCAGCCTTTGGACAGGGGGAACCTACGAGCAGTACTTC. Amino acid sequence: CASSLWTGGTYEQYF.

The chain links TRBV6-1 to TRBJ2-2; 7 nucleotides line up with TRBD1. V dropped 2 bases and J dropped 7; count of bases not matched to a gene: 7. The CDR3 totals 15 residues. From germline, CDR1 is MNHNS and CDR2 SASEGT. The CDR3 DNA follows: TGTGCCAGCAGTGAATACAGGGGATTCGGCGGGGAGCTGTTTTTT. This encodes CASSEYRGFGGELFF.

This chain uses TRBV7-6 with TRBJ2-4; TRBD2 agrees at 12 bases. Germline CDR1 SGHVS, CDR2 FNYEAQ. With V trimmed by 5 bases and J by 8 bases, 10 bases remained unmatched. The CDR3 is made up of 16 amino acids. CDR3 amino acids: CASSPLTSGSGYIQYF. DNA for the CDR3: TGTGCCAGCAGCCCATTGACTAGCGGGAGTGGTTACATTCAGTACTTC.

V usage is TRBV14 and J usage is TRBJ1-2; unclear D gene. CDR1 is SGHDN, CDR2 FVKESK, per germline. The CDR3 spans 13 residues. Trimming removed 3 bases at V and 2 bases at J, with 7 bases between. CDR3 in amino acids: CASSQNRNYGYTF. CDR3 coding DNA: TGTGCCAGCAGCCAGAACAGAAACTATGGCTACACCTTC.

This clone appeared a single time. The rearrangement joins TRBV9 to TRBJ2-5; no reliable D call. The V end lost 6 bases, the J end lost 4 bases, and 13 bases lay between the germline ends. CDR1 is SGDLS and CDR2 is YYNGEE in the germline V gene. The CDR3 loop spans 13 amino acids. Written as DNA, the CDR3 is TGTGCCAGCAACAGAGCCTACGGAGAGACCCAGTACTTC. It yields the protein CASNRAYGETQYF.

Only one count was recorded for this clone. V usage is TRBV4-2 and J usage is TRBJ2-2, with 10 bases that match TRBD2. CDR1 is LGHNA, CDR2 YNFKEQ, per germline. J lost 2 bases, V lost 6 bases, and 3 bases had no gene match. CDR3 length: 15 amino acids. The CDR3 nucleotides read TGTGCCAGCAGTCTAGCGGGGGATAACACCGGGGAGCTGTTTTTT. Protein sequence: CASSLAGDNTGELFF.